This passage covers 22 T cell receptor beta chains from one sample sequenced in a study of OX40 agonist ivuxolimab in advanced cancers. Method: immunoSEQ multiplex PCR; TCRdb's copy keeps in-frame clones and lacks some. Of about 110,000 clones listed, 75% to 95% are singletons. Sample: CD4+ or CD8+ T cells sorted from blood, taken in a trial of the OX40 agonist ivuxolimab. These receptors originate from an adult with an advanced solid tumor such as melanoma, head and neck, liver or kidney cancer.

Turning to this clone: One end of the junction is discordant with germline, which a read error may explain. The chain couples TRBV19 to TRBJ2-2, with D unclear. Germline V gene data show CDR1 as LNHDA and CDR2 as SQIVND (reference sequence). The CDR3 contains 12 residues. CDR3 in DNA: TGTGCCAGTAGAATAGGTTTCGGGGAGCTGTTTTTT. Its translation: CASRIGFGELFF.

J is TRBJ2-3 and V is TRBV19; TRBD2 matches 13 bases. J gave up 5 bases and V 3 bases, and 5 bases lay outside the gene matches. The CDR3 extends over 16 amino acids. Looked up from germline, CDR1 is LNHDA and CDR2 is SQIVND (reference sequence). CDR3 sequence (DNA): TGTGCCAGTAGTATTTGGACTAGCGGGAGTGTAGATACGCAGTATTTT. Translation gives CASSIWTSGSVDTQYF. Combining the CDR3 with reference TRBV19 and TRBJ2-3 gives the whole variable domain DGGITQSPKYLFRKEGQNVTLSCEQNLNHDAMYWYRQDPGQGLRLIYYSQIVNDFQKGDIAEGYSVSREKKESFPLTVTSAQKNPTAFYLCASSIWTSGSVDTQYFGPGTRLTVL.

The genes are TRBV9 and TRBJ2-4; 11 bases agree with TRBD2. CDR1 SGDLS and CDR2 YYNGEE come from the germline V gene. J lost 0 bases, V lost 4 bases, and 6 bases had no gene match. This CDR3 contains 17 residues. The CDR3 loop is CASSPLGLAGAKNIQYF. The CDR3 DNA sequence: TGTGCCAGCAGCCCCTTAGGACTAGCGGGAGCCAAAAACATTCAGTACTTC.

This chain uses TRBV5-5 with TRBJ1-2; D is perhaps TRBD1 (6 bases). Germline values: CDR1 SGHKS, CDR2 YYEKEE (reference sequence). CDR3 length equals 17 residues. Trimming left V 2 bases short and J 0 bases short, with 17 bases between. CDR3 DNA sequence: TGTGCCAGCAGCTTCACCGGACAGAAACAAACTAACTATGGCTACACCTTC. This codes for CASSFTGQKQTNYGYTF.

The chain links TRBV11-2 to TRBJ2-7; TRBD1 or TRBD2 may be the D gene (6 bases each). Germline V gene data show CDR1 as SGHAT and CDR2 as FQNNGV. The CDR3 has 14 residues. Trimming cost V 0 bases and J 4 bases, with 10 bases left between them. The CDR3 sequence is CASSLEGGSYEQYF. The CDR3, as DNA: TGTGCCAGCAGCTTAGAGGGGGGCTCGTACGAGCAGTACTTC.

The J gene is TRBJ1-1, the V gene TRBV5-6; TRBD1 matches at 9 bases. J gave up 0 bases and V 0 bases, and 3 bases lay outside the gene matches. The CDR3 spans 16 residues. CDR1 and CDR2 (germline): SGHDT, YYEEEE. CDR3 sequence: CASSLGTGAMNTEAFF. The CDR3 bases are TGTGCCAGCAGCTTGGGGACAGGGGCTATGAACACTGAAGCTTTCTTT.

This chain links TRBV7-2 with TRBJ2-7; 11 positions match TRBD2. J lost 4 bases, V lost 5 bases, and 7 bases had no gene match. CDR1 and CDR2 (germline): SGHTA, FQGNSA. There are 15 residues in the CDR3. CDR3 nucleotide sequence: TGTGCCAGCAGCACCACTAGCGGGAGCATATACGAGCAGTACTTC. This gives the protein CASSTTSGSIYEQYF.

This clone was picked up one time. The gene calls are TRBV15 and TRBJ2-1, with 10 nucleotides matching TRBD2. With 1 base clipped from V and 1 base from J, the junction kept 7 bases outside the gene matches. The CDR3 consists of 18 residues. In germline, CDR1 is LNHNV, CDR2 YYDKDF (reference sequence). CDR3 in amino acids: CATSRVAGGLGSYNEQFF. CDR3 in DNA: TGTGCCACCAGCAGAGTAGCGGGAGGTCTTGGGTCCTACAATGAGCAGTTCTTC.

The V call is TRBV29-1, the J call TRBJ2-7, with 9 bases identical to TRBD1. Trimming at V came to 5 bases and at J to 5 bases, leaving 16 bases not matched to a gene. CDR1 and CDR2 from the germline V gene are SQVTM and ANQGSEA. The CDR3 is made up of 16 amino acids. CDR3 coding DNA: TGCAGCGTTTGTCCCGGGACAGGGTGGGCGGTTAACGAGCAGTACTTC. Translated: CSVCPGTGWAVNEQYF.

This chain connects TRBV7-2 to TRBJ2-7; TRBD1 matches 10 bases. The CDR3 is made up of 15 amino acids. The germline gives CDR1 SGHTA, CDR2 FQGNSA. V trimming: 6 bases; J trimming: 4 bases; junction bases outside the gene matches: 9. Written as DNA, the CDR3 is TGTGCCAGCAGTTCCTGGGACAGGGGTGTATACGAGCAGTACTTC. Protein product: CASSSWDRGVYEQYF.

V is TRBV6-5 and J is TRBJ1-1; D is unclear. V shed 2 bases and J shed 0 bases, with 4 bases lying between them. Germline V gene lookup returns CDR1 MNHEY and CDR2 SVGAGI. This CDR3 comprises 13 residues. The CDR3 DNA follows: TGTGCCAGCAGTTACACCATGAACACTGAAGCTTTCTTT. It specifies CASSYTMNTEAFF.

This clone was observed once. The chain joins TRBV5-4 to TRBJ2-1, with 12 positions matching TRBD2. Germline CDR1 and CDR2: SGHNT and YYREEE (reference sequence). The CDR3 has 16 residues. J was trimmed by 7 bases and V by 5 bases; bases with no gene match: 10. The CDR3 protein is CASRSALAGGGNEQFF. Written as DNA, the CDR3 is TGTGCCAGCAGGTCCGCCCTAGCGGGAGGGGGGAATGAGCAGTTCTTC.

The chain uses TRBV12-5 and TRBJ2-7, with D uncertain. The CDR3 is 13 amino acids. V was trimmed by 0 bases and J by 2 bases, leaving 5 bases between them. Germline lookup yields CDR1 LGHNT and CDR2 FRNRAP. CDR3 in amino acids: CASGLVGTYEQYF. In DNA, the CDR3 is TGTGCTAGTGGTTTGGTAGGGACCTACGAGCAGTACTTC.

The chain carries TRBV5-1 and TRBJ2-7, with TRBD2 matching 8 bases. The germline CDR1 and CDR2 sequences are SGHRS and YFSETQ. The CDR3 covers 17 residues. V lost 5 bases and J lost 2; bases outside the gene matches: 15. The CDR3 spells CASRLTGGNQGAYEQYF. The DNA for the CDR3 is TGCGCCAGCAGACTAACGGGAGGGAACCAAGGGGCCTACGAGCAGTACTTC.

The rearrangement joins TRBV6-5 to TRBJ2-7, with 7 bases aligning to TRBD2. CDR3 size: 15 residues. Per the germline V gene, CDR1 is MNHEY and CDR2 is SVGAGI. Trimming cost V 6 bases and J 6 bases; bases outside gene matches: 14. This CDR3 is CASRFKPAGDGEQYF. For the CDR3, the DNA is TGTGCCAGCAGGTTTAAACCGGCGGGAGATGGCGAGCAGTACTTC.

This chain joins TRBV4-3 and TRBJ2-6, with D unresolved. The CDR3 has 15 amino acids. Trimming removed 2 bases at V and 0 bases at J, with 5 bases between. Looked up from germline, CDR1 is LGHNA and CDR2 is YSLEER. CDR3 loop: CASSQLTSGANVLTF. The CDR3 region has the DNA TGCGCCAGCAGCCAACTCACCTCTGGGGCCAACGTCCTGACTTTC.

This chain connects TRBV5-1 to TRBJ2-5, with 7 bases fitting TRBD1. Germline V gives CDR1 SGHRS, CDR2 YFSETQ. The ends lost 6 bases at V and 4 bases at J; junction bases unmatched: 9. The CDR3 extends over 14 amino acids. CDR3 coding DNA: TGCGCCAGCACCCCCCGGGACAGCTCAGAGACCCAGTACTTC. Residues: CASTPRDSSETQYF.

CDR3 DNA: TGTGCCAGCTCACTAAGCCTTGCACCAGATACGCAGTATTTT. Residues: CASSLSLAPDTQYF. The chain combines TRBV18 with TRBJ2-3; D is undetermined. V dropped 4 bases and J dropped 4 bases, with 12 bases sitting between them. Germline CDR1 and CDR2: KGHSH and LQKENI. This CDR3 is 14 amino acids long. Filled out from reference TRBV18 and TRBJ2-3, the complete variable domain reads NAGVMQNPRHLVRRRGQEARLRCSPMKGHSHVYWYRQLPEEGLKFMVYLQKENIIDESGMPKERFSAEFPKEGPSILRIQQVVRGDSAAYFCASSLSLAPDTQYFGPGTRLTVL.

The chain combines TRBV23-1 with TRBJ2-7; either TRBD1 or TRBD2 may supply D (7 bases each). TRBV23-1 is annotated as an ORF whose role is uncertain. The CDR3 consists of 18 residues. V dropped 3 bases and J dropped 1 base, with 22 bases sitting between them. In DNA form, the CDR3 reads TGCGCCAGCAGTCAGCCATTCAGGGAGGGGGCGAGGTCCTACGAGCAGTACTTC. This gives the protein CASSQPFREGARSYEQYF.

This clone came up once. The rearrangement joins TRBV23-1 to TRBJ2-1; D is possibly TRBD1 (6 bases). TRBV23-1 is given ORF status, its function remaining uncertain. CDR3 length: 13 residues. V lost 4 bases, J lost 2 bases, and 6 bases lay in between. The CDR3 loop is CASSRDTYNEQFF. DNA of the CDR3: TGCGCCAGCAGTCGGGACACCTACAATGAGCAGTTCTTC.

V usage is TRBV9 and J usage is TRBJ1-1; D is uncertain. Germline V gives CDR1 SGDLS, CDR2 YYNGEE. The CDR3 length is 13 residues. Trimming cost V 2 bases and J 6 bases, with 11 bases left between them. CDR3 nucleotides: TGTGCCAGCAGCGTCGCGGCGGCGGCTGAAGCTTTCTTT. Amino acids: CASSVAAAAEAFF.

This chain connects TRBV11-2 to TRBJ2-2, with D possibly matching TRBD1 (5 bases). The germline gives CDR1 SGHAT, CDR2 FQNNGV. Trimming left V 5 bases short and J 2 bases short, with 12 bases between. The CDR3 loop spans 15 amino acids. The CDR3 DNA reads as TGTGCCAGCAGCCCATCTGACAGCAACACCGGGGAGCTGTTTTTT. Translation gives CASSPSDSNTGELFF.